This is a list of T cell receptor beta chains from one sample in a study of human T cells and chemical hapten exposure. TCRdb reanalysed the RACE reads using MiXCR and keeps one entry per CDR3 protein. The repertoire has 80,000 or so distinct CDR3 sequences, around 10% of them found once; the top ten carry about 4%. This material consisted of whole blood, taken in connection with sensitization to the hapten diphenylcyclopropenone (DPC). The receptors shown here come from a woman in her 50s with alopecia areata. Some clones in this sample may be carry-over from other donors' samples. Both conserved end residues are part of each CDR3. D genes are given only for firm matches. The listing skips clone size in some rows; elsewhere it reads once, few, many or a size class.

CASSLIGRGKGNTGELFF TGTGCCAGCAGTTTAATCGGCAGGGGGAAGGGGAACACCGGGGAGCTGTTTTTT TRBD1 TRBJ2-2 many TRBV28
CASRAGGYEQYF TGTGCCAGCAGAGCAGGGGGTTACGAGCAGTACTTC TRBD1 TRBJ2-7 NA TRBV2
CASSLKRGARTEAFF TGTGCCAGCAGCCTGAAAAGGGGGGCGAGGACTGAAGCTTTCTTT NA TRBJ1-1 many TRBV14
CASSLLASNTEAFF TGTGCCAGCAGCTTGCTAGCCTCGAACACTGAAGCTTTCTTT NA TRBJ1-1 once TRBV5-5
CASSQGPSSKGFRYEQYF TGTGCCAGCAGCCAAGGGCCTAGCAGCAAAGGGTTTCGCTACGAGCAGTACTTC NA TRBJ2-7 few TRBV3-1
CASSLGPAPDEQYF TGTGCCAGCAGCTTAGGGCCCGCACCGGACGAGCAGTACTTC NA TRBJ2-7 NA TRBV7-9
CASSLGLPGVGEQYF TGTGCCAGCAGCTTAGGCTTACCGGGTGTTGGGGAGCAGTACTTC NA TRBJ2-7 NA TRBV11-1
CASTSGEAFF TGTGCCAGCACTAGTGGAGAAGCTTTCTTT NA TRBJ1-1 NA TRBV12-3/TRBV12-4
CASSSTPLSTGELFF TGTGCCAGCAGCTCCACCCCCCTGAGCACCGGGGAGCTGTTTTTT NA TRBJ2-2 NA TRBV7-3
CASSQGTGAYTF TGTGCCAGCAGCCAAGGGACAGGGGCCTACACCTTC TRBD1 TRBJ1-2 NA TRBV3-1
CATSTTGAYGYTF TGTGCCACCTCGACCACAGGCGCCTATGGCTACACCTTC NA TRBJ1-2 NA TRBV27
CSVDTSSGANVLTF TGCAGCGTGGACACAAGCTCTGGGGCCAACGTCCTGACTTTC NA TRBJ2-6 medium-sized TRBV29-1
CASSPYTGTVSPYGYTF TGTGCCAGCAGTCCCTACACCGGGACAGTTTCCCCCTATGGCTACACCTTC TRBD1 TRBJ1-2 many TRBV27
CASSYPQLGASNTEAFF TGTGCCAGCAGTTACCCGCAACTGGGGGCTTCAAACACTGAAGCTTTCTTT NA TRBJ1-1 many TRBV6-2/TRBV6-3
CASRAGGYEQFF TGTGCCAGCAGGGCAGGGGGCTATGAGCAGTTCTTC TRBD1 TRBJ2-1 few TRBV2
CSVRTGTSGGLSYNEQFF TGCAGCGTTCGAACCGGGACTAGCGGGGGCTTATCCTACAATGAGCAGTTCTTC TRBD2 TRBJ2-1 many TRBV29-1
CSAPPPSGLYNEQFF TGCAGTGCACCCCCCCCAAGCGGGCTCTACAATGAGCAGTTCTTC NA TRBJ2-1 few TRBV20-1
CASSLGARYMEGPSYEQYF TGTGCCAGCAGTTTAGGGGCTAGGTATATGGAGGGTCCGTCTTACGAGCAGTACTTC NA TRBJ2-7 few TRBV28
CASGRRGSTDTQYF TGTGCCAGCGGGAGACGAGGGAGCACAGATACGCAGTATTTT NA TRBJ2-3 NA TRBV3-1
CSALQGQSNSPLHF TGCAGTGCCCTACAGGGACAGTCTAATTCACCCCTCCACTTT TRBD1 TRBJ1-6 many TRBV20-1
CASKTGTRYGYTF TGTGCCAGCAAGACTGGGACGCGCTATGGCTACACCTTC NA TRBJ1-2 NA TRBV6-5
CSVVNEGLAGGREQYF TGCAGCGTTGTAAATGAGGGACTAGCGGGAGGAAGAGAGCAGTACTTC TRBD2 TRBJ2-7 NA TRBV29-1
CASRAGGPNQPQHF TGTGCCAGCAGGGCAGGGGGGCCCAATCAGCCCCAGCATTTT TRBD1 TRBJ1-5 many TRBV2
CASILRGGGTEAFF TGTGCCAGTATCCTACGAGGGGGGGGAACTGAAGCTTTCTTT NA TRBJ1-1 NA TRBV19
CASRTNGKETQYF TGTGCCAGCAGAACAAACGGAAAAGAGACCCAGTACTTC NA TRBJ2-5 many TRBV6-2/TRBV6-3
CASSTGPMYEQYF TGTGCCAGCAGCACGGGACCAATGTACGAGCAGTACTTC NA TRBJ2-7 few TRBV28
CASRRGGTNTEAFF TGTGCCAGCAGAAGAGGGGGCACGAACACTGAAGCTTTCTTT TRBD1 TRBJ1-1 few TRBV27
CASSPEDSRDGYTF TGTGCCAGCAGCCCAGAGGACTCGAGGGATGGCTACACCTTC NA TRBJ1-2 many TRBV7-9
CASSQVVVNTGELFF TGTGCCAGCAGCCAAGTAGTAGTCAACACCGGGGAGCTGTTTTTT NA TRBJ2-2 NA TRBV14
CASSLDSHLNTEAFF TGTGCCAGCAGCCTCGACAGCCACCTGAACACTGAAGCTTTCTTT NA TRBJ1-1 many TRBV7-9
CASSPHRDNSYEQYF TGTGCCAGCAGCCCTCACCGGGACAACTCCTACGAGCAGTACTTC NA TRBJ2-7 many TRBV7-9
CAWSVLSLAGSYNEQFF TGTGCCTGGAGTGTACTCTCCCTAGCGGGCTCCTACAATGAGCAGTTCTTC TRBD2 TRBJ2-1 NA TRBV30
CASSGTGGYNEQFF TGTGCCAGCAGCGGGACCGGGGGTTACAATGAGCAGTTCTTC NA TRBJ2-1 NA TRBV9
CSATPTGSGNTIYF TGCAGTGCGACCCCGACAGGGTCTGGAAACACCATATATTTT TRBD1 TRBJ1-3 many TRBV20-1
CASSLNIGTVYEQYF TGTGCCAGCAGCTTAAATATAGGGACAGTCTACGAGCAGTACTTC TRBD1 TRBJ2-7 many TRBV7-3
CASSEASGYYEQYF TGTGCCAGCAGTGAGGCGTCAGGGTACTACGAGCAGTACTTC NA TRBJ2-7 many TRBV28
CASRLGGTNGENEQFF TGTGCAAGTCGCTTAGGTGGGACGAATGGAGAGAATGAGCAGTTCTTC NA TRBJ2-1 NA TRBV12-2
CASSSGQDGSPLHF TGTGCCAGCAGCTCGGGACAGGACGGATCACCCCTCCACTTT TRBD1 TRBJ1-6 many TRBV7-9
CASKWTGVGKLFF TGTGCCAGCAAGTGGACAGGGGTGGGGAAACTGTTTTTT TRBD1 TRBJ1-4 few TRBV2
CASSYGGRATDTQYF TGTGCCAGCAGTTACGGCGGGAGGGCTACAGATACGCAGTATTTT TRBD2 TRBJ2-3 many TRBV6-6
CASSEDRVFGYTF TGTGCCAGCAGTGAAGACAGGGTATTCGGCTACACCTTC NA TRBJ1-2 NA TRBV2
CASSLLQGATEAFF TGCGCCAGCAGTTTACTACAGGGGGCGACTGAAGCTTTCTTT TRBD1 TRBJ1-1 few TRBV5-1
CASSADRGLGEKLFF TGTGCCAGCAGCGCCGACAGGGGGCTTGGTGAAAAACTGTTTTTT TRBD1 TRBJ1-4 NA TRBV7-2
CSAPGQSVGAGELFF TGCAGTGCGCCGGGACAGTCCGTTGGGGCCGGGGAGCTGTTTTTT TRBD1 TRBJ2-2 many TRBV20-1
CAWRQNTGELFF TGTGCCTGGAGACAGAACACCGGGGAGCTGTTTTTT NA TRBJ2-2 many TRBV30
CAIREVVDTEAFF TGTGCCATCAGGGAGGTGGTAGACACTGAAGCTTTCTTT NA TRBJ1-1 NA TRBV10-3
CSAKPSGTVYEQYF TGCAGTGCTAAACCTAGCGGGACCGTTTACGAGCAGTACTTC TRBD2 TRBJ2-7 many TRBV20-1
CASSLVTGQNGYTF TGCGCCAGCAGCTTGGTCACAGGGCAAAATGGCTACACCTTC NA TRBJ1-2 NA TRBV5-1
CSAKAGGSYEQYF TGCAGTGCTAAAGCGGGAGGGAGCTACGAGCAGTACTTC TRBD2 TRBJ2-7 NA TRBV20-1
CSASSVGEATDTQYF TGCAGTGCTAGCTCCGTGGGGGAGGCCACAGATACGCAGTATTTT NA TRBJ2-3 few TRBV20-1
CASSLNPGGLNEQFF TGTGCCAGCAGCTTAAATCCCGGCGGACTGAATGAGCAGTTCTTC NA TRBJ2-1 NA TRBV7-7
CASSARTSGTDTQYF TGTGCCAGCAGCGCCAGGACTAGCGGCACAGATACGCAGTATTTT TRBD2 TRBJ2-3 many TRBV9
CASSFVGNEQYF TGTGCCAGCAGCTTCGTCGGTAACGAGCAGTACTTC NA TRBJ2-7 NA TRBV7-9